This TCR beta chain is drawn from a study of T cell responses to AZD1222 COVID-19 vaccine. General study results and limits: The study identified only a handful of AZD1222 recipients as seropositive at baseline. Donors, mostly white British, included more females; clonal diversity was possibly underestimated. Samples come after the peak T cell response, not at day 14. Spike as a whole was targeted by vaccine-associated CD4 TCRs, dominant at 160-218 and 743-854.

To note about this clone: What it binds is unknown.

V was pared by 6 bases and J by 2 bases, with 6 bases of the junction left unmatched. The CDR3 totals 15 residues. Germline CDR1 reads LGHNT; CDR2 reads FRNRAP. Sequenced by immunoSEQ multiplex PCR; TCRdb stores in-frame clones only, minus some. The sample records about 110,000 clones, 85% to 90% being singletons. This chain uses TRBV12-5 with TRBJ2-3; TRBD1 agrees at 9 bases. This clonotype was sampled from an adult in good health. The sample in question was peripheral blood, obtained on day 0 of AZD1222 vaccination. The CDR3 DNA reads TGTGCTAGTGGGCCTGGACAGGGGACCACAGATACGCAGTATTTT. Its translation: CASGPGQGTTDTQYF. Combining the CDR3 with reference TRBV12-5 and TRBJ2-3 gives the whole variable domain DARVTQTPRHKVTEMGQEVTMRCQPILGHNTVFWYRQTMMQGLELLAYFRNRAPLDDSGMPKDRFSAEMPDATLATLKIQPSEPRDSAVYFCASGPGQGTTDTQYFGPGTRLTVL.